The entry below describes one T cell receptor (beta chain). Its cognate antigen is unknown. The data stem from a study of T cell responses to AZD1222 COVID-19 vaccine. Study-wide results and caveats: Spike-specific TCRs gained breadth and depth after people received two AZD1222 doses. Repertoire sampling occurred only after the peak T cell response. It should be noted that donors were predominantly white British and more often female, and clonal diversity was possibly underestimated.

Some clones are missing from TCRdb's copy, which holds only in-frame ones; the method was immunoSEQ multiplex PCR. The sample includes about 73,000 clones, roughly 90% of them seen just once. There are 15 residues in the CDR3. CDR1 SGDLS and CDR2 YYNGEE come from the germline V gene. The V and J ends lost 0 bases and 1 base, in that order; junction bases with no gene match: 1. This receptor was taken from an adult who received the AZD1222 COVID-19 vaccine. The sample here was peripheral blood, taken 28 days after the second AZD1222 dose. J is TRBJ2-3 and V is TRBV9; 8 positions match TRBD2. The CDR3 DNA is TGTGCCAGCAGCGTAGCGGGGGGGCGCACAGATACGCAGTATTTT. Translated: CASSVAGGRTDTQYF.